The rows below give T cell receptor beta chains drawn from one sample of a study of T cell responses to AZD1222 COVID-19 vaccine. Here immunoSEQ multiplex PCR was the method, and the copy in TCRdb shows in-frame clones only, minus some. The sample holds 150,000 to 200,000 clones; around 90% are singletons and the top ten take 1% to 1.5%. The specimen comprised peripheral blood, sampled 28 days after the second AZD1222 dose. The receptor source for this set is an adult who received the AZD1222 COVID-19 vaccine. CDR3s leave out the opening cysteine and the closing phenylalanine or tryptophan. A D gene is named only where the DNA matches it firmly. Clone size, where shown, is once, few, many, or a class for clones that have expanded.

CDR3 protein: ARGQKEEAF; V gene: TRBV27; D gene: NA; CDR3 length: 9; clone size: NA; J gene: TRBJ1-1
CDR3 protein: ASSESVSYTDTQY; V gene: TRBV10-1; D gene: NA; CDR3 length: 13; clone size: NA; J gene: TRBJ2-3
CDR3 protein: ASSLSGTAYGYT; V gene: TRBV4-1; D gene: TRBD1; CDR3 length: 12; clone size: NA; J gene: TRBJ1-2
CDR3 protein: AWTRGGNYGYT; V gene: TRBV30; D gene: TRBD1; CDR3 length: 11; clone size: few; J gene: TRBJ1-2
CDR3 protein: ASSLLSGNEKLF; V gene: TRBV4-1; D gene: NA; CDR3 length: 12; clone size: NA; J gene: TRBJ1-4
CDR3 protein: ASSLGGQGNYEQY; V gene: TRBV5-4; D gene: TRBD1; CDR3 length: 13; clone size: NA; J gene: TRBJ2-7
CDR3 protein: ASKAGHQPQH; V gene: TRBV5-5; D gene: NA; CDR3 length: 10; clone size: NA; J gene: TRBJ1-5
CDR3 protein: SASGGGGQPQH; V gene: TRBV20-1; D gene: NA; CDR3 length: 11; clone size: NA; J gene: TRBJ1-5
CDR3 protein: ASSLLGGRTGELF; V gene: TRBV5-4; D gene: NA; CDR3 length: 13; clone size: NA; J gene: TRBJ2-2
CDR3 protein: ASSQGQGADYGYT; V gene: TRBV4-1; D gene: TRBD1; CDR3 length: 13; clone size: NA; J gene: TRBJ1-2
CDR3 protein: ASSQDRFHGEKLF; V gene: TRBV28; D gene: NA; CDR3 length: 13; clone size: once; J gene: TRBJ1-4
CDR3 protein: ASSPPRGTGEKLF; V gene: TRBV28; D gene: NA; CDR3 length: 13; clone size: NA; J gene: TRBJ1-4
CDR3 protein: ASSFQQIYGYT; V gene: TRBV12-3/TRBV12-4; D gene: NA; CDR3 length: 11; clone size: NA; J gene: TRBJ1-2
CDR3 protein: ASSPLADQETQY; V gene: TRBV18; D gene: NA; CDR3 length: 12; clone size: NA; J gene: TRBJ2-5